The 6 T cell receptor beta chains below all came from one sample that was sequenced in a study of OX40 agonist ivuxolimab in advanced cancers. TCRdb keeps only in-frame clones here, not all; method: immunoSEQ multiplex PCR. The sample lists tens of thousands of clones, 92% occurring once. The sequencing here drew on CD4+ or CD8+ T cells sorted from blood, taken in a trial of the OX40 agonist ivuxolimab. These TCRs come from an adult with an advanced solid tumor such as melanoma, head and neck, liver or kidney cancer.

The V call is TRBV14, the J call TRBJ2-1, with D possibly TRBD1 on 6 matching bases. The germline V and J ends were trimmed by 0 bases and 8 bases, with 14 bases remaining between them. CDR3 length: 15 residues. CDR1 is SGHDN and CDR2 is FVKESK in the germline V gene. Written as DNA, the CDR3 is TGTGCCAGCAGCCAAGAACACAGGGTGATCGATGAGCAGTTCTTC. Its translation: CASSQEHRVIDEQFF.

J is TRBJ1-1 and V is TRBV29-1, with 8 nucleotides matching TRBD1. The germline gives CDR1 SQVTM, CDR2 ANQGSEA. Unmatched junction bases numbered 11, after V lost 4 bases and J lost 7 bases. CDR3 length: 14 residues. CDR3 nucleotides: TGCAGCGTTGCCAGGGACAGGCCCGGATTTGAAGCTTTCTTT. It is translated as CSVARDRPGFEAFF.

The genes are TRBV6-6 and TRBJ2-1; no definite D call. Germline CDR1 is MNHNY and CDR2 is SVGAGI (reference sequence). V was clipped by 2 bases and J by 8 bases, with 4 bases between them. CDR3 size: 11 residues. The CDR3: CASSYRDEQFF. The CDR3 coding sequence is TGTGCCAGCAGTTACAGGGATGAGCAGTTCTTC.

The chain carries TRBV27 and TRBJ2-1, with D tentatively TRBD1 or TRBD2 (5 bases each). Germline V gene data show CDR1 as MNHEY and CDR2 as SMNVEV (reference sequence). The CDR3 sequence is 14 residues long. The V end was cut by 3 bases, the J end by 5 bases, with 11 bases between. The CDR3 DNA sequence: TGTGCCAGCAGTTTTCGGGACGGAGACAATGAGCAGTTCTTC. Its protein product is CASSFRDGDNEQFF.

V is TRBV13 and J is TRBJ1-4; D uncertain. V gave up 0 bases and J gave up 8 bases, with 7 bases separating them. Germline V lookup: CDR1 PRHDT, CDR2 FYEKMQ (reference sequence). The CDR3 runs to 13 residues. CDR3 sequence reads: CASSLGAGEKLFF. CDR3 nucleotides: TGTGCCAGCAGCTTAGGTGCGGGAGAAAAACTGTTTTTT.

The chain combines TRBV4-1 with TRBJ2-3; D tentatively reads TRBD1 or TRBD2 (7 bases each). CDR3 length: 17 amino acids. V was pared by 0 bases and J by 2 bases, with 15 bases between. In germline, CDR1 is MGHRA, CDR2 YSYEKL. For the CDR3, the DNA is TGCGCCAGCAGCCAAGAAGCCGACAGGGACTACACAGATACGCAGTATTTT. Protein sequence: CASSQEADRDYTDTQYF.